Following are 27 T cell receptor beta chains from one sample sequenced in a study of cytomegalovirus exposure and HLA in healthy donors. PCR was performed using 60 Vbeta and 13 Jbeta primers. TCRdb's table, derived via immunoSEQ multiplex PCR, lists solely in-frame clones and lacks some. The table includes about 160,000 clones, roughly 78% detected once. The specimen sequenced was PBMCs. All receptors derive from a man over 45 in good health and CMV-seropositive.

CDR3 bases: TGTGCCAGCAAGCCTTTCGCGGGCGCAGATACGCAGTATTTT. Its translation: CASKPFAGADTQYF. V usage is TRBV27 and J usage is TRBJ2-3, with D perhaps matching TRBD2 (5 bases). The length of the CDR3 is 14 residues. Germline CDR1 MNHEY, CDR2 SMNVEV (reference sequence). Trimming pared 7 bases from V and 4 bases from J, leaving 15 bases between.

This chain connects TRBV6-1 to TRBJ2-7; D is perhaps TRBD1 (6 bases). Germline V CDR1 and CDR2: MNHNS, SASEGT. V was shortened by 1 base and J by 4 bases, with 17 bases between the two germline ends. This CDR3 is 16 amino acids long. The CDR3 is CASSEGRGLTGYEQYF. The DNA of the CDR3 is TGTGCCAGCAGTGAAGGTCGGGGCTTGACAGGTTACGAGCAGTACTTC.

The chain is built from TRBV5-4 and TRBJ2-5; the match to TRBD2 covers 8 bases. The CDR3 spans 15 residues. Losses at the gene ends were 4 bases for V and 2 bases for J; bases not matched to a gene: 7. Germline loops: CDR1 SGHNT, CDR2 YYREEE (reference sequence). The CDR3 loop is CASSTYSGNQETQYF. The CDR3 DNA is TGTGCCAGCAGCACCTATAGCGGGAATCAAGAGACCCAGTACTTC.

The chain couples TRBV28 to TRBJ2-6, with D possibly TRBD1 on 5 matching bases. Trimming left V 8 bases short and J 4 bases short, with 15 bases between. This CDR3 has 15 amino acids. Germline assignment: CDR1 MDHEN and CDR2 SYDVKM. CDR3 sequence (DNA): TGTGCCAGCCGAAGCGCAGGGTACGGGGCCAACGTCCTGACTTTC. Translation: CASRSAGYGANVLTF.

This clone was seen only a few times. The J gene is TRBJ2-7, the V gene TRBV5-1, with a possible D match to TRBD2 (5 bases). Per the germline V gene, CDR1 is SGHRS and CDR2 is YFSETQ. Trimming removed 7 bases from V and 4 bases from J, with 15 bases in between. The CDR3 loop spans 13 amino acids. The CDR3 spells CASRGTGNYEQYF. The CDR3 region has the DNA TGCGCCAGCCGTGGAACGGGAAATTACGAGCAGTACTTC.

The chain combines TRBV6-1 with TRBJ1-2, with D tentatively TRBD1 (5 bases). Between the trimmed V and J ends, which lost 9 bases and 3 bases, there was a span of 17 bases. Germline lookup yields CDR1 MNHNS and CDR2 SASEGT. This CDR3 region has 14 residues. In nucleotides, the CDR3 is TGTGCCAGTCATCTCGGGCGACAGTACTATGGCTACACCTTC. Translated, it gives CASHLGRQYYGYTF.

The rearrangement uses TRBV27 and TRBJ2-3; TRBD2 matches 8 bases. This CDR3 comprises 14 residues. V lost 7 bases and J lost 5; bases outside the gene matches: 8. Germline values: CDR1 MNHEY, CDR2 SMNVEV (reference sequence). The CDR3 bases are TGTGCCAGCACCGAAGCGGGAGCGGGAGATACGCAGTATTTT. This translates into CASTEAGAGDTQYF.

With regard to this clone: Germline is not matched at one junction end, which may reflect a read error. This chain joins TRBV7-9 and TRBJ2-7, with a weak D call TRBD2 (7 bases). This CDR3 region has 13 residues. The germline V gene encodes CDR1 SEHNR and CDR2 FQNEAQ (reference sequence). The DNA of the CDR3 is TGTTCCAGCAGCTTAGTCACGGGGGGCGGAAGGTACTTC. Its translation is CSSSLVTGGGRYF.

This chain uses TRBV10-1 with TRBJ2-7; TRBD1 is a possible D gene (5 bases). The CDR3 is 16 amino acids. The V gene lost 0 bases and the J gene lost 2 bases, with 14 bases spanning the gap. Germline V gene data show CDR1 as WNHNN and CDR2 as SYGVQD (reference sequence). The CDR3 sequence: CASSESTGTLTYEQYF. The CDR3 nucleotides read TGCGCCAGCAGTGAGTCAACAGGAACGTTAACCTACGAGCAGTACTTC.

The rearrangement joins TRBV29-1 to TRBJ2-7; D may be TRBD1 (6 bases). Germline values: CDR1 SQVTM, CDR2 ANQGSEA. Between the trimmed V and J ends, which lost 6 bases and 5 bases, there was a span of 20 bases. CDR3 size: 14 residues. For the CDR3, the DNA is TGCAGCGTAGTCTTATCAGGGGCCCTCGACGAGCAGTACTTC. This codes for CSVVLSGALDEQYF.

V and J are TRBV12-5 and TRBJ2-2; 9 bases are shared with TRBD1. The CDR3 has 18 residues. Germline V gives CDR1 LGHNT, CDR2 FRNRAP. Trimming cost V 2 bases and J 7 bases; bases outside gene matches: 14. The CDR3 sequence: CASGLFPPRTGAGGELFF. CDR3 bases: TGTGCTAGTGGTTTGTTCCCCCCCCGGACAGGGGCGGGCGGGGAGCTGTTTTTT. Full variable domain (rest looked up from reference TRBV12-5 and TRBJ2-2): DARVTQTPRHKVTEMGQEVTMRCQPILGHNTVFWYRQTMMQGLELLAYFRNRAPLDDSGMPKDRFSAEMPDATLATLKIQPSEPRDSAVYFCASGLFPPRTGAGGELFFGEGSRLTVL.

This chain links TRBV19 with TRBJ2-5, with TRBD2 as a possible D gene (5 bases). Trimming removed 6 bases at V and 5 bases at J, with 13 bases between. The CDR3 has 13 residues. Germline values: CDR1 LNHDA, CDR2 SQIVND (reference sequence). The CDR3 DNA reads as TGTGCCAGTAGAGCGGTGGGTTCGGAGACCCAGTACTTC. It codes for CASRAVGSETQYF.

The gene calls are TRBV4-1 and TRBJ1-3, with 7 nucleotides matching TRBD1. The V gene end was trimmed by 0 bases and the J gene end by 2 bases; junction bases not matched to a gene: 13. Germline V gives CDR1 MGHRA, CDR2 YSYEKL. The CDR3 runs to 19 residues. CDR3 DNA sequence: TGCGCCAGCAGCCAAGATGCCGGAAACACAGGGGTGACTGGAAACACCATATATTTT. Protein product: CASSQDAGNTGVTGNTIYF.

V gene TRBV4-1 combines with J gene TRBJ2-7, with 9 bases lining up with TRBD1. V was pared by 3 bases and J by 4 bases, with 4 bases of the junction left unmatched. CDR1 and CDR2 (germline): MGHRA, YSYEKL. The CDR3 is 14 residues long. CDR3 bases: TGCGCCAGCAGCCAGGGGACAGGGAGGTACGAGCAGTACTTC. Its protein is CASSQGTGRYEQYF.

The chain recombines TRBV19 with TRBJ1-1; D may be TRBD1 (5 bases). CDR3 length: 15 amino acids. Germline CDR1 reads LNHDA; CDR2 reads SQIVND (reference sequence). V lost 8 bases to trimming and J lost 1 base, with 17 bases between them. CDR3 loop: CASGGVAAGNTEAFF. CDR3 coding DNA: TGTGCCAGTGGGGGGGTTGCGGCCGGGAACACTGAAGCTTTCTTT.

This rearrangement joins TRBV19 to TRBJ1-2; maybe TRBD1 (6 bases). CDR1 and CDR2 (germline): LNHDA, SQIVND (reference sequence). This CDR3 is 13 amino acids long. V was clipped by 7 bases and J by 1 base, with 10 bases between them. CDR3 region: CASNGGRNYGYTF. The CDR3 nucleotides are TGTGCCAGTAATGGGGGCCGTAACTATGGCTACACCTTC.

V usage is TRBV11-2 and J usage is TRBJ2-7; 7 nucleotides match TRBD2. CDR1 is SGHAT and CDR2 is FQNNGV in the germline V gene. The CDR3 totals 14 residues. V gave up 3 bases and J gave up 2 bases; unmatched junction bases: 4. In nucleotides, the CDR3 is TGTGCCAGCAGCTTTGACGGGAGGACCTACGAGCAGTACTTC. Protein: CASSFDGRTYEQYF.

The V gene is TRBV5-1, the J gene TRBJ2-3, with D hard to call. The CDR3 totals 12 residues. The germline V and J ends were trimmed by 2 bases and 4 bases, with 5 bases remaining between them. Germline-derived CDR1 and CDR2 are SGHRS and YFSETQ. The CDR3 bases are TGCGCCAGCAGCTTTTATTCAGATACGCAGTATTTT. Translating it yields CASSFYSDTQYF. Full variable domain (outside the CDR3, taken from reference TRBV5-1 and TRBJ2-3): KAGVTQTPRYLIKTRGQQVTLSCSPISGHRSVSWYQQTPGQGLQFLFEYFSETQRNKGNFPGRFSGRQFSNSRSEMNVSTLELGDSALYLCASSFYSDTQYFGPGTRLTVL.

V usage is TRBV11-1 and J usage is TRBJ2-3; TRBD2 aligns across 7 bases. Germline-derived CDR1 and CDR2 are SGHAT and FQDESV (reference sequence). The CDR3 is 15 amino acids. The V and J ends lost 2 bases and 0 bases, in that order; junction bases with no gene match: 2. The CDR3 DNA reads TGTGCCAGCAGCTTACGGCGGGAGAGCACAGATACGCAGTATTTT. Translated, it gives CASSLRRESTDTQYF.

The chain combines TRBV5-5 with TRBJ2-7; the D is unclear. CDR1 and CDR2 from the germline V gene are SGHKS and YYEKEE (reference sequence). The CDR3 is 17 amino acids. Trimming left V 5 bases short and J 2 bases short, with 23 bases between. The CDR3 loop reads CASRYQVGSSLPYEQYF. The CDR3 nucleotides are TGTGCCAGCAGATACCAGGTGGGTAGTAGTCTACCCTACGAGCAGTACTTC.

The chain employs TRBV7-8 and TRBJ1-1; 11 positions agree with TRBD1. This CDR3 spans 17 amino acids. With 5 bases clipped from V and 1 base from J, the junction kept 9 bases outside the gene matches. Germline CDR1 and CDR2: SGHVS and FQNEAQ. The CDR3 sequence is CASSLGQGAGSNTEAFF. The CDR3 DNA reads TGTGCCAGCAGCCTTGGACAGGGGGCTGGATCGAACACTGAAGCTTTCTTT.

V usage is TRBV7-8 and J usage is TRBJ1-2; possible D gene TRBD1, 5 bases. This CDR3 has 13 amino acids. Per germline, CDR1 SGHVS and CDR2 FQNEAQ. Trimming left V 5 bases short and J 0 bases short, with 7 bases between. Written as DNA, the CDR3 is TGTGCCAGCAGCGACAGAGCTAACTATGGCTACACCTTC. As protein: CASSDRANYGYTF.

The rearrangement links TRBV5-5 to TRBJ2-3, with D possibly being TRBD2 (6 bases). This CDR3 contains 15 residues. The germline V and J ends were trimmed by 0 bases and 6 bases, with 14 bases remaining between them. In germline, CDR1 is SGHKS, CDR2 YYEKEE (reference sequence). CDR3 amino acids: CASSLGRGGADTQYF. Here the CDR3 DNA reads TGTGCCAGCAGCTTGGGTAGGGGAGGTGCGGATACGCAGTATTTT.

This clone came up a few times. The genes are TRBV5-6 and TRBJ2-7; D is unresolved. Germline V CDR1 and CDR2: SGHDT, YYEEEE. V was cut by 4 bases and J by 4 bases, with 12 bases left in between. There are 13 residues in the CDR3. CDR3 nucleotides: TGTGCCAGCAGCCCCCGGTCGTGGTACGAGCAGTACTTC. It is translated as CASSPRSWYEQYF.

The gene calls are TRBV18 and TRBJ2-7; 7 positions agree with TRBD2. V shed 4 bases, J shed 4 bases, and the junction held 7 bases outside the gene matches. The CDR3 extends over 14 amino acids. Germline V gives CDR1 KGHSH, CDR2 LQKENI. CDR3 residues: CASSLLLAEYEQYF. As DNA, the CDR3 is TGTGCCAGCTCACTCCTCCTAGCGGAGTACGAGCAGTACTTC. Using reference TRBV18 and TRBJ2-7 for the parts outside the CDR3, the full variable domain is NAGVMQNPRHLVRRRGQEARLRCSPMKGHSHVYWYRQLPEEGLKFMVYLQKENIIDESGMPKERFSAEFPKEGPSILRIQQVVRGDSAAYFCASSLLLAEYEQYFGPGTRLTVT.

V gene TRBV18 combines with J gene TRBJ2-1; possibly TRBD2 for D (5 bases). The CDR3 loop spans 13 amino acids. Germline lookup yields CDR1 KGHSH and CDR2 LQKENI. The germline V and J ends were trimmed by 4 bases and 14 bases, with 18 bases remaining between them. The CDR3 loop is CASSQQTGNDEFF. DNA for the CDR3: TGTGCCAGCTCACAACAAACCGGGAATGACGAGTTCTTC.

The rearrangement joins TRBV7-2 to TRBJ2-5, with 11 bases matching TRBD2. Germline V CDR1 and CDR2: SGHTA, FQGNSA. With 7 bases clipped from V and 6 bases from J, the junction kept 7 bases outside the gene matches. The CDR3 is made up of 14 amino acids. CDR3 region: CASTRVAGGQTQYF. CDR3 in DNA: TGTGCCAGCACACGGGTAGCGGGAGGGCAGACCCAGTACTTC.